This entry describes one T cell receptor (beta chain). Other nucleotide sequences from this sample produce the same CDR3. Germline lookup yields CDR1 MNHEY and CDR2 SVGAGI. This CDR3 has 12 amino acids. V was clipped by 0 bases and J by 7 bases, with 7 bases between them. TCRdb keeps only in-frame clones here, not all; method: immunoSEQ multiplex PCR. The profile shows about 140,000 clones, around 90% of them singletons. The entry originates in a study of control samples from healthy donors and cancer patients. This receptor was identified in a young man in good health. Sequencing was carried out using blood. The chain has TRBV6-5 and TRBJ2-7, with D possibly TRBD2 on 6 matching bases. CDR3: CASSYSRGEQYF. The CDR3 nucleotides read TGTGCCAGCAGTTACTCGCGGGGTGAGCAGTACTTC.